A selection of T cell receptor beta chains follows, all from one sample in a study of tumor and adjacent non-tumor tissue in lung cancer. TCRdb reprocessed the multiplex PCR reads via MiXCR and lists one record per CDR3 protein. The table has over 100,000 distinct CDR3 sequences, approximately 71% seen once. Sequencing input: lung tumor tissue. The receptors were sampled from a woman aged 55-75 years with non-small cell lung cancer. The CDR3 runs from the conserved cysteine through the conserved F or W. Fields, in order: D gene, V gene, J gene, clone size, CDR3 protein, CDR3 DNA. D genes are given only for firm matches. Only part of the rows carry a size: once, few, many, or a class if the clone is expanded.

D: -
V: TRBV6-2/TRBV6-3
J: TRBJ2-7
size: -
CDR3: CASSYRLESEQYF
DNA: TGTGCCAGCAGTTATCGTTTAGAAAGTGAGCAGTACTTC

D: TRBD2
V: TRBV6-2/TRBV6-3
J: TRBJ2-3
size: once
CDR3: CASTPRMGGDTQFF
DNA: TGTGCCAGCACCCCGAGGATGGGAGGGGATACGCAGTTTTTT

D: TRBD2
V: TRBV20-1
J: TRBJ2-5
size: once
CDR3: CSAKSGSSEIQYF
DNA: TGCAGTGCCAAAAGCGGGAGCTCGGAGATCCAGTACTTC

D: -
V: TRBV4-2
J: TRBJ1-4
size: -
CDR3: CARSVRDSSEKLFF
DNA: TGTGCCAGAAGCGTACGGGACTCGAGTGAAAAACTGTTTTTT

D: -
V: TRBV12-3/TRBV12-4
J: TRBJ1-1
size: -
CDR3: CASSQQGPRSGAFF
DNA: TGTGCCAGCAGCCAACAGGGTCCTAGGAGTGGAGCTTTCTTT

D: -
V: TRBV11-3
J: TRBJ1-3
size: -
CDR3: CATRENSGNTIHF
DNA: TGTGCCACTCGGGAGAACTCTGGAAACACCATACATTTT

D: TRBD1
V: TRBV6-5
J: TRBJ1-5
size: -
CDR3: CASSRRLTGSYSNQPQHF
DNA: TGTGCCAGCAGTAGACGACTGACAGGGAGCTATAGCAACCAGCCCCAGCATTTT

D: -
V: TRBV11-1
J: TRBJ2-1
size: few
CDR3: CASSSSASSSYNEQFF
DNA: TGTGCCAGCAGCTCTTCTGCTTCGAGCTCCTACAATGAGCAGTTCTTC

D: -
V: TRBV11-2
J: TRBJ1-1
size: -
CDR3: CASSPRWVGDTEAFF
DNA: TGTGCCAGCAGCCCCCGGTGGGTTGGTGACACTGAAGCGTTCTTT

D: TRBD1
V: TRBV28
J: TRBJ1-2
size: few
CDR3: CTTQTGTGYGYTF
DNA: TGTACCACCCAAACCGGGACAGGGTATGGCTACACCTTC

D: -
V: TRBV20-1
J: TRBJ2-1
size: few
CDR3: CSTLASYNEQFF
DNA: TGTAGTACGCTAGCATCCTACAATGAGCAGTTCTTC

D: -
V: TRBV11-1
J: TRBJ1-1
size: -
CDR3: CASSPGLNTEAFF
DNA: TGTGCCAGCAGCCCTGGACTGAACACTGAAGCTTTCTTT

D: -
V: TRBV20-1
J: TRBJ2-1
size: many
CDR3: CSAHTYGEFSYNEQFF
DNA: TGCAGTGCTCACACTTACGGGGAATTCTCCTACAATGAGCAGTTCTTC

D: -
V: TRBV6-6
J: TRBJ2-7
size: -
CDR3: CATSLTDYEQYF
DNA: TGTGCCACCAGTTTGACTGACTACGAGCAGTACTTC

D: -
V: TRBV12-3/TRBV12-4
J: TRBJ1-2
size: -
CDR3: CTSSLGRQANLYDYIF
DNA: TGTACCAGCAGTTTGGGCAGACAAGCAAACCTCTATGACTACATCTTC

D: -
V: TRBV29-1
J: TRBJ2-1
size: -
CDR3: CSVVGGGSSFYNKQFF
DNA: TGCAGCGTTGTTGGGGGCGGGTCGAGCTTCTACAATAAGCAGTTCTTC

D: TRBD1
V: TRBV11-3
J: TRBJ2-2
size: once
CDR3: CASSPGTGVTGESFF
DNA: TGTGCCAGCAGCCCCGGGACAGGGGTCACCGGGGAGTCCTTTTTT

D: TRBD2
V: TRBV11-3
J: TRBJ2-1
size: few
CDR3: CASSLDLTSGSHNEQFF
DNA: TGTGCCAGCAGCCTAGATTTGACTAGCGGGAGTCACAACGAGCAGTTCTTC

D: -
V: TRBV20-1
J: TRBJ1-1
size: -
CDR3: CSATPGANIDAFF
DNA: TGCAGTGCTACCCCGGGAGCCAACATTGATGCTTTCTTT

D: -
V: TRBV28
J: TRBJ1-2
size: -
CDR3: CASQEHERYGYTF
DNA: TGCGCCAGCCAAGAGCACGAACGCTATGGCTACACCTTC

D: -
V: TRBV5-1
J: TRBJ1-4
size: -
CDR3: CASSFTPDSTTNGILFF
DNA: TGCGCCAGCAGCTTCACCCCGGACTCTACAACTAATGGAATACTGTTTTTT

D: -
V: TRBV20-1
J: TRBJ2-5
size: once
CDR3: CSAGQETRYF
DNA: TGTAGTGCTGGCCAAGAGACTCGGTACTTC